Below are 13 T cell receptor beta chains sequenced from a single sample in a study of chemoradiotherapy in HPV16-positive cancers. Produced via immunoSEQ multiplex PCR; TCRdb's table is partial and in-frame only. The data show about 53,000 clones, with roughly nine tenths seen just once and roughly 3.3% held by the top ten. The starting material was blood, obtained from a patient who underwent chemoradiotherapy. The receptor set was obtained from a human donor with HPV-associated anogenital cancer.

The chain has TRBV27 and TRBJ1-4; D call uncertain. The V and J ends lost 5 bases and 8 bases respectively, with 15 bases between them. CDR3 size: 14 residues. CDR1 MNHEY and CDR2 SMNVEV come from the germline V gene (reference sequence). The CDR3 here is CASSHRRDREKLFF. As DNA, the CDR3 is TGTGCCAGCAGTCATAGGAGGGATCGAGAAAAACTGTTTTTT.

This chain links TRBV11-3 with TRBJ2-2; 8 bases map to TRBD1. The CDR3 is 15 amino acids. Germline V gene lookup returns CDR1 SGHNT and CDR2 YENEEA. The junction had 6 bases not matched to a gene; V was cut back by 5 bases and J by 4 bases. CDR3 DNA: TGTGCCAGCAGCCCTTCGACAGGGGCCACCGGGGAGCTGTTTTTT. Translating gives CASSPSTGATGELFF. Full variable domain (remainder filled in from reference TRBV11-3 and TRBJ2-2): EAGVVQSPRYKIIEKKQPVAFWCNPISGHNTLYWYLQNLGQGPELLIRYENEEAVDDSQLPKDRFSAERLKGVDSTLKIQPAELGDSAVYLCASSPSTGATGELFFGEGSRLTVL.

The V and J genes are TRBV6-5 and TRBJ2-5, with TRBD2 matching 7 bases. The J call may be incorrect, as the DNA end agrees better with TRBJ2-7. Germline V gives CDR1 MNHEY, CDR2 SVGAGI. The CDR3 spans 13 residues. The CDR3 protein is CASSYGEGYEQYF. Here the CDR3 DNA reads TGTGCCAGCAGTTACGGGGAGGGCTACGAGCAGTACTTC.

CDR3 loop: CASSYSCPKQYF. CDR3 coding DNA: TGTGCCAGCAGTTACTCGTGCCCTAAGCAGTACTTC. J is TRBJ2-7 and V is TRBV6-7; no clear D. TRBV6-7 is given ORF status, its function remaining uncertain. The CDR3 totals 12 residues. The V and J ends lost 0 bases and 8 bases respectively, with 8 bases between them.

V gene TRBV7-2 combines with J gene TRBJ2-5, with D unresolved. The germline gives CDR1 SGHTA, CDR2 FQGNSA. Between the trimmed V and J ends, which lost 6 bases and 5 bases, there was a span of 7 bases. The length of the CDR3 is 11 residues. The CDR3 region has the DNA TGTGCCAGCAGAGAACAGGAGACCCAGTACTTC. It is translated as CASREQETQYF.

The chain joins TRBV5-8 to TRBJ2-7, with 11 positions matching TRBD2. Looked up from germline, CDR1 is SGHTS and CDR2 is YDEGEE. The V gene end was trimmed by 2 bases and the J gene end by 5 bases; junction bases not matched to a gene: 9. The CDR3 sequence is 16 residues long. The CDR3 here is CASSFKLAGVRNEQYF. Written as DNA, the CDR3 is TGTGCCAGCAGCTTTAAACTAGCGGGGGTAAGGAACGAGCAGTACTTC.

The rearrangement links TRBV2 to TRBJ1-5; 10 bases line up with TRBD1. V shed 11 bases, J shed 3 bases, and the junction held 13 bases outside the gene matches. CDR3 length: 16 amino acids. From germline, CDR1 is SNHLY and CDR2 FYNNEI. CDR3 sequence reads: CACRSEGQGNNQPQHF. Written as DNA, the CDR3 is TGTGCCTGCCGTTCCGAGGGACAGGGGAACAATCAGCCCCAGCATTTT.

The V call is TRBV9, the J call TRBJ1-2, with D tentatively TRBD1 (5 bases). Germline-derived CDR1 and CDR2 are SGDLS and YYNGEE. This CDR3 has 15 residues. The germline V and J ends were trimmed by 0 bases and 2 bases, with 11 bases remaining between them. DNA of the CDR3: TGTGCCAGCAGCGTAGCCGGCAGGGAAAACTATGGCTACACCTTC. It translates to CASSVAGRENYGYTF.

The rearrangement links TRBV19 to TRBJ1-6; D gene ambiguous. Trimming removed 7 bases from V and 0 bases from J, with 10 bases in between. The CDR3 contains 15 residues. Germline CDR1 and CDR2: LNHDA and SQIVND (reference sequence). DNA of the CDR3: TGTGCCAGTACTCCTAAATTCTCCTATAATTCACCCCTCCACTTT. Translating it yields CASTPKFSYNSPLHF.

The chain is built from TRBV10-3 and TRBJ2-4, with a weak D call TRBD1 (5 bases). CDR3 length: 15 amino acids. V shed 2 bases and J shed 3 bases, with 11 bases lying between them. Germline-derived CDR1 and CDR2 are ENHRY and SYGVKD. CDR3 DNA sequence: TGTGCCATCAGTGAGACAGGTTTGGACAAAAACATTCAGTACTTC. Amino acids: CAISETGLDKNIQYF.

V usage is TRBV30 and J usage is TRBJ2-4; D remains ambiguous. The length of the CDR3 is 13 residues. V shed 0 bases and J shed 0 bases, with 3 bases lying between them. Germline CDR1 and CDR2: GTSNPN and SVGIG (reference sequence). Written as DNA, the CDR3 is TGTGCCTGGAGTGTGAAAGCCAAAAACATTCAGTACTTC. Translated: CAWSVKAKNIQYF.

The J gene is TRBJ1-1, the V gene TRBV15; no clear D. The CDR3 runs 15 residues. The germline CDR1 and CDR2 sequences are LNHNV and YYDKDF (reference sequence). V lost 1 base and J lost 3, with 12 bases in between. This CDR3 reads CATSRGPGLDTEAFF. In DNA form, the CDR3 reads TGTGCCACCAGCAGAGGCCCGGGATTGGACACTGAAGCTTTCTTT. Full variable domain (rest looked up from reference TRBV15 and TRBJ1-1): DAMVIQNPRYQVTQFGKPVTLSCSQTLNHNVMYWYQQKSSQAPKLLFHYYDKDFNNEADTPDNFQSRRPNTSFCFLDIRSPGLGDTAMYLCATSRGPGLDTEAFFGQGTRLTVV.

This clone was observed once. V gene TRBV4-3 combines with J gene TRBJ2-7; no definite D call. The CDR3 length is 14 residues. Germline V gives CDR1 LGHNA, CDR2 YSLEER. V lost 4 bases to trimming and J lost 0 bases, with 10 bases between them. CDR3 DNA: TGCGCCAGCAGCCGGGATTACAGCTCCTACGAGCAGTACTTC. It is translated as CASSRDYSSYEQYF.